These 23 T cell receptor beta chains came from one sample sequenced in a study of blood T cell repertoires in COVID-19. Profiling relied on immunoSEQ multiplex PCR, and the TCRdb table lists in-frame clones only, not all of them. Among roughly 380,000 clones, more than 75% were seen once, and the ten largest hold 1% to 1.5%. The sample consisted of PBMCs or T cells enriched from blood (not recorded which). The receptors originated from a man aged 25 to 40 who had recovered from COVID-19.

The CDR3 reads CASSLQGYPYEQYF. Written as DNA, the CDR3 is TGCGCCAGCAGCCTACAGGGCTACCCCTACGAGCAGTACTTC. J is TRBJ2-7 and V is TRBV10-2; a weak D match, TRBD1 (6 bases). Per germline, CDR1 WSHSY and CDR2 SAAADI. Trimming stripped 6 bases from V and 2 bases from J, with 14 bases between. This CDR3 is 14 amino acids long.

In DNA, the CDR3 is TGTGCCAGTAGTGCCCCGGGACAGGGGGCGTACGAGCAGTACTTC. Its translation is CASSAPGQGAYEQYF. The V call is TRBV19, the J call TRBJ2-7, with 12 bases lining up with TRBD1. The CDR3 length is 15 residues. V lost 5 bases, J lost 4 bases, and 6 bases stayed unmatched. Germline lookup yields CDR1 LNHDA and CDR2 SQIVND (reference sequence).

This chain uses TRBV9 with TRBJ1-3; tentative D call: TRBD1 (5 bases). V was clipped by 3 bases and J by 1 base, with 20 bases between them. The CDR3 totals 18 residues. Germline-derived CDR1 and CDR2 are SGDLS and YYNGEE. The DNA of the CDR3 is TGTGCCAGCAGCGCCATCGCAGACAGCAAGGGGTCTGGAAACACCATATATTTT. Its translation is CASSAIADSKGSGNTIYF.

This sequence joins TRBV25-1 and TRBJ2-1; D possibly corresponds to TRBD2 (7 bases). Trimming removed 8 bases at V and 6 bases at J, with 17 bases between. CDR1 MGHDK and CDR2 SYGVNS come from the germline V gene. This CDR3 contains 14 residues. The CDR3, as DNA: TGTGCCAGCCGGGGGGCTCCAGGGTTCAATGAGCAGTTCTTC. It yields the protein CASRGAPGFNEQFF.

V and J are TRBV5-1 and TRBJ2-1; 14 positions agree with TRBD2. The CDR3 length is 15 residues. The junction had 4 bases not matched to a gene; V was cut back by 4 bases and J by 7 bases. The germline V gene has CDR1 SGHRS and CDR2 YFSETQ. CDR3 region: CASSRWTSGGNEQFF. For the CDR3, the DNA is TGCGCCAGCAGCCGCTGGACTAGCGGGGGGAATGAGCAGTTCTTC.

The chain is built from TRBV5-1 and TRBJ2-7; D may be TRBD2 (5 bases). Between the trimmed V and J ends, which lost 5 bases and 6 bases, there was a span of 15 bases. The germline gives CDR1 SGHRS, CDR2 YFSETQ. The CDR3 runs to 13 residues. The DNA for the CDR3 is TGCGCCAGCAGTCGAGTACTAGGTAGCGAGCAGTACTTC. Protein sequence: CASSRVLGSEQYF.

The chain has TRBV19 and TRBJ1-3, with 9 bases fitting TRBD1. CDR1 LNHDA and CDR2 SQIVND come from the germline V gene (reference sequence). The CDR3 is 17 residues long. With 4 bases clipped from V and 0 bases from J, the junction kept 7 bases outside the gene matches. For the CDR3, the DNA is TGTGCCAGTAGTACCCGACAGGGGGAGTACTCTGGAAACACCATATATTTT. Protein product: CASSTRQGEYSGNTIYF.

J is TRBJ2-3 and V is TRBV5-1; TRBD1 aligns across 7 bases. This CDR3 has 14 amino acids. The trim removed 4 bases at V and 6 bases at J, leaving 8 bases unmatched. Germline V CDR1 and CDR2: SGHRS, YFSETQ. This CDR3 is CASSPGQMMDTQYF. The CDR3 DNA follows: TGCGCCAGCAGCCCGGGACAGATGATGGATACGCAGTATTTT.

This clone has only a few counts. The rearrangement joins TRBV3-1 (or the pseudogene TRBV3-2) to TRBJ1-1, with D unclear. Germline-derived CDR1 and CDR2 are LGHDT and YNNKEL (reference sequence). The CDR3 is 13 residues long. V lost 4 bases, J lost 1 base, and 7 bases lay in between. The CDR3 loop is CASSRTQNTEAFF. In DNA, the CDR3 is TGTGCCAGCAGCCGTACACAGAACACTGAAGCTTTCTTT.

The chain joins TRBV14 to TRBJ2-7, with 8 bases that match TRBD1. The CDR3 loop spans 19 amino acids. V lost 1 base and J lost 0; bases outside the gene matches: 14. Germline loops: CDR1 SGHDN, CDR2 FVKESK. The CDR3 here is CASSQVRLQGVGSSYEQYF. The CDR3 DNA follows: TGTGCCAGCAGCCAAGTGAGGTTACAGGGGGTTGGAAGCTCCTACGAGCAGTACTTC. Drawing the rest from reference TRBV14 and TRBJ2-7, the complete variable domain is EAGVTQFPSHSVIEKGQTVTLRCDPISGHDNLYWYRRVMGKEIKFLLHFVKESKQDESGMPNNRFLAERTGGTYSTLKVQPAELEDSGVYFCASSQVRLQGVGSSYEQYFGPGTRLTVT.

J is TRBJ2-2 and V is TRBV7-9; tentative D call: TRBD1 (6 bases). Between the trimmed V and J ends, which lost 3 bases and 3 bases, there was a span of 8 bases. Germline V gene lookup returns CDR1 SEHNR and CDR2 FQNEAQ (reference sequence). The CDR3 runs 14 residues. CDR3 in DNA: TGTGCCAGCAGCTTCTGGACAGACACCGGGGAGCTGTTTTTT. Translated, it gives CASSFWTDTGELFF.

CDR3 amino acids: CASSAGGATSNQPQHF. The DNA for the CDR3 is TGTGCCAGCAGCGCCGGGGGGGCTACTAGCAATCAGCCCCAGCATTTT. This rearrangement joins TRBV5-4 to TRBJ1-5; possibly TRBD1 for D (6 bases). The V gene's germline CDR1 is SGHNT and CDR2 YYREEE (reference sequence). The CDR3 is 16 amino acids. The germline V and J ends were trimmed by 4 bases and 0 bases, with 14 bases remaining between them.

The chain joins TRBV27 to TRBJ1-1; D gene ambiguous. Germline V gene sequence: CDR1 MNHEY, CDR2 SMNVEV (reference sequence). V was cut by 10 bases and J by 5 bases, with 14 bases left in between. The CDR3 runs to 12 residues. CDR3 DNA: TGTGCCAACTCAACCCCGGGGACTGAAGCTTTCTTT. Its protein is CANSTPGTEAFF.

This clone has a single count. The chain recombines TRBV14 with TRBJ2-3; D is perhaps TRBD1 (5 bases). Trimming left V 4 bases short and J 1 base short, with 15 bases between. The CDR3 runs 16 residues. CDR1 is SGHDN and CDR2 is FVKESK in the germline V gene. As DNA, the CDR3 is TGTGCCAGCAGCCTCCTAACAGGATCGGGCACAGATACGCAGTATTTT. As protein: CASSLLTGSGTDTQYF.

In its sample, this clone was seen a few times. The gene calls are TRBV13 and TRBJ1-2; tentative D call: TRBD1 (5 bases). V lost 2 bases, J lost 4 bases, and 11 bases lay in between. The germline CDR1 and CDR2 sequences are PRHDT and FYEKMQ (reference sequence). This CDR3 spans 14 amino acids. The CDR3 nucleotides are TGTGCCAGCAGCTTACAGGGCAACAGCTATGGCTACACCTTC. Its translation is CASSLQGNSYGYTF.

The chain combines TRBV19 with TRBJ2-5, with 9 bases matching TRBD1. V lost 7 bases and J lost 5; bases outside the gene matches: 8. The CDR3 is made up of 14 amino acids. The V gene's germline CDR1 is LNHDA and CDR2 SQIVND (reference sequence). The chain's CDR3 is CASKQGAATETQYF. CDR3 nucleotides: TGTGCCAGTAAACAGGGGGCGGCCACCGAGACCCAGTACTTC.

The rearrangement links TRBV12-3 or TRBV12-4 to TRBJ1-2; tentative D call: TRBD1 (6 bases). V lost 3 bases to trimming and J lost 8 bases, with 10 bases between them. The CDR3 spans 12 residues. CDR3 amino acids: CASSFTGTGYTF. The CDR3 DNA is TGTGCCAGCAGTTTCACAGGGACGGGCTACACCTTC.

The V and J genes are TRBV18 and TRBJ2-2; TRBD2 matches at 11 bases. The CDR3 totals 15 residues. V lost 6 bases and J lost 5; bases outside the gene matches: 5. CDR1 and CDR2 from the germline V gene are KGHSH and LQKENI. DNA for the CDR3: TGTGCCAGCTCGCCGAGACTAGCGGGAACCGGGGAGCTGTTTTTT. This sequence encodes CASSPRLAGTGELFF.

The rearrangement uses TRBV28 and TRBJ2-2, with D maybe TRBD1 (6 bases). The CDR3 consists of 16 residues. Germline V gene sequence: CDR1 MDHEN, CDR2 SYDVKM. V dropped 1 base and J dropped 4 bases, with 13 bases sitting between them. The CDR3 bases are TGTGCCAGCAGTTTATCAGGGGAGACAGGCACCGGGGAGCTGTTTTTT. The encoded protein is CASSLSGETGTGELFF.

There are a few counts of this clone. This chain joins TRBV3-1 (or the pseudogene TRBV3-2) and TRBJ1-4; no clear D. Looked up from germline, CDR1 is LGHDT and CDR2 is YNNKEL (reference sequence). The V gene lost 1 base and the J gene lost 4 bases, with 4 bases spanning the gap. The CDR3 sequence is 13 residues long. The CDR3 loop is CASSQGVNEKLFF. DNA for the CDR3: TGTGCCAGCAGCCAAGGAGTTAATGAAAAACTGTTTTTT.

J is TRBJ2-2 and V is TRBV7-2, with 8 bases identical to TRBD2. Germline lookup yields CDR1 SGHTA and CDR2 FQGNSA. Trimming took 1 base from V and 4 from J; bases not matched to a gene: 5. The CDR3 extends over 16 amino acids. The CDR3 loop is CASSLGIRGGTGELFF. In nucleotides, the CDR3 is TGTGCCAGCAGCTTAGGGATACGGGGGGGCACCGGGGAGCTGTTTTTT. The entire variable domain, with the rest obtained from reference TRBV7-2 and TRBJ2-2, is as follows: GAGVSQSPSNKVTEKGKDVELRCDPISGHTALYWYRQSLGQGLEFLIYFQGNSAPDKSGLPSDRFSAERTGGSVSTLTIQRTQQEDSAVYLCASSLGIRGGTGELFFGEGSRLTVL.

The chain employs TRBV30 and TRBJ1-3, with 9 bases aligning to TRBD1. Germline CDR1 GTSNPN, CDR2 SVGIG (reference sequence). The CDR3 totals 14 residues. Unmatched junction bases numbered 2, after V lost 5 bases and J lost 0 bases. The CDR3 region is CAWGQGNSGNTIYF. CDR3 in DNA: TGTGCCTGGGGACAGGGGAACTCTGGAAACACCATATATTTT.

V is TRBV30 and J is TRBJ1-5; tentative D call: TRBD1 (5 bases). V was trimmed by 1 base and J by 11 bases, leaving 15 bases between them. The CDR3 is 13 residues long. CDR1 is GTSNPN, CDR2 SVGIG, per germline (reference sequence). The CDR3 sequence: CAWSEGPSGTQHF. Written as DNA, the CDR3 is TGTGCCTGGAGTGAGGGGCCTTCAGGCACCCAGCATTTT.